This TCR beta chain was found in a study of blood T cell repertoires in COVID-19. On the study more broadly: PBMCs, B-cell-depleted T cells, or T cells provided the cDNA or gDNA that made up the material.

In the study's own analysis: Amplified reference gene primers provided the basis for estimating nucleated cell counts. The assay was immunoSEQ multiplex PCR, and TCRdb's table has in-frame clones only and misses some. V and J calls and clone size are those listed in that table; D and trimming were worked out from the DNA. This table has about 140,000 clones, around nine tenths appearing once. Material for sequencing was peripheral blood. The source is a man aged 60 to 69 with active or convalescent COVID-19.

CDR3 nucleotides: TGTGCCAGCAGTTTGGGGCCGGTCGGTGAAAAACTGTTTTTT. This translates into CASSLGPVGEKLFF. The J gene is TRBJ1-4, the V gene TRBV28; perhaps TRBD1 as D (5 bases). Germline CDR1 is MDHEN and CDR2 is SYDVKM. The V gene lost 3 bases and the J gene lost 7 bases, with 12 bases spanning the gap. The CDR3 totals 14 residues.